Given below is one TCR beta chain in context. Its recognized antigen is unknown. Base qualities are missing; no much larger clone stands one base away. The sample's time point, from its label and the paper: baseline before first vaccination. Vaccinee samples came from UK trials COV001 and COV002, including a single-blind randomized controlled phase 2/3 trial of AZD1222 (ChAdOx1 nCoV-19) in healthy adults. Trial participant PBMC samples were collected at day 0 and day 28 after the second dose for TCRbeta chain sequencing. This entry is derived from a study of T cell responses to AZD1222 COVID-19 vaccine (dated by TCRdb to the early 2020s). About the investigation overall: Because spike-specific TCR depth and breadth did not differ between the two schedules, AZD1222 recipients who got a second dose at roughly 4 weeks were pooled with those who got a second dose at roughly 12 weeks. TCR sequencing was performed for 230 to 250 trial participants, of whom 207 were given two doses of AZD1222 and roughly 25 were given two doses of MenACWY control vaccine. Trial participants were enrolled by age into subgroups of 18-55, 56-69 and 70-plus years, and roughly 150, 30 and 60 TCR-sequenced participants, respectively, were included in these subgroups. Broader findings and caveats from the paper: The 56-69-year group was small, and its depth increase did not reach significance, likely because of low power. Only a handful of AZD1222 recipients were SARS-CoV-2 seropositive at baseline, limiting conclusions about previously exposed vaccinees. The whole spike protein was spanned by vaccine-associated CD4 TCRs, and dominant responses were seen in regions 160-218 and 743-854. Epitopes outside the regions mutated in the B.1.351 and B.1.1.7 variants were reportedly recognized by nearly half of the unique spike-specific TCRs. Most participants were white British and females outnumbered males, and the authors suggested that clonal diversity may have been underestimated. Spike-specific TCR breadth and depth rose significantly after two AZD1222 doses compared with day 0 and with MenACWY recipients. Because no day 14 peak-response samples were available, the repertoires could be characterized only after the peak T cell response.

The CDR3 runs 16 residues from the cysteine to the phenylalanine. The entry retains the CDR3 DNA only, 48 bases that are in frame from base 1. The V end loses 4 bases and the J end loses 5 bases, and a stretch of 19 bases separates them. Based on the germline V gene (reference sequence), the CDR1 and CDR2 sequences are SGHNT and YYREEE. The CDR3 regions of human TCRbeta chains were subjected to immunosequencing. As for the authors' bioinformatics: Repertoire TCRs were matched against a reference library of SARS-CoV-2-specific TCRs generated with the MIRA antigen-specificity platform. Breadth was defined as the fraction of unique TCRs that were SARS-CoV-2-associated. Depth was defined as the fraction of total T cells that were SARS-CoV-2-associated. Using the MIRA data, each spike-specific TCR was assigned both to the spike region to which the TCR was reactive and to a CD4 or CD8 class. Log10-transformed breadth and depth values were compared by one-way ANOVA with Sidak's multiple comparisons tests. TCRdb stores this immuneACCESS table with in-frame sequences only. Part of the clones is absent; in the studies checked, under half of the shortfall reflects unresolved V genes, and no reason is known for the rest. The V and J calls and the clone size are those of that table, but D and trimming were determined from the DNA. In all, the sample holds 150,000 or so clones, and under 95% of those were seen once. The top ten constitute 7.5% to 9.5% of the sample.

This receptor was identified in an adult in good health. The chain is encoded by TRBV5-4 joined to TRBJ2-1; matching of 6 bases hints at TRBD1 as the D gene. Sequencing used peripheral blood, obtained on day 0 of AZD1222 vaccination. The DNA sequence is TGTGCCAGCAGCCCTCTTTGGGTGAGGGGGAACAATGAGCAGTTCTTC. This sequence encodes CASSPLWVRGNNEQFF.